The 14 T cell receptor beta chains listed next were all sequenced from one sample in a study of blood T cells in healthy people across ages. Then a second PCR, running about 6 to 11 cycles, was carried out with a sample-barcoded 5' primer and a J-beta primer mix. TCRdb redid the calling of the 5' RACE reads with MiXCR, one entry per CDR3 protein. The data contain over 1,500,000 distinct CDR3 sequences, approximately 40% of them seen just once; the ten biggest clones take up under 25%. Input material: blood. These receptors were collected from a human donor in good health.

CDR3 region: CASQRSGANVLTF. For the CDR3, the DNA is TGTGCCAGCCAGCGGTCTGGGGCCAACGTCCTGACTTTC. J is TRBJ2-6 and V is TRBV6-5, with D possibly matching TRBD2 (5 bases). This CDR3 contains 13 residues. From germline, CDR1 is MNHEY and CDR2 SVGAGI. Trimming cost V 8 bases and J 1 base, with 6 bases left between them.

V and J are TRBV15 and TRBJ2-1; D is ambiguous. Per the germline V gene, CDR1 is LNHNV and CDR2 is YYDKDF (reference sequence). V was cut by 0 bases and J by 7 bases, with 19 bases left in between. The CDR3 has 17 amino acids. The CDR3 is CATSRERGASLGNEQFF. In DNA form, the CDR3 reads TGTGCCACCAGCAGAGAGAGAGGAGCGAGCCTGGGTAATGAGCAGTTCTTC.

This clonotype was counted a few times. The chain recombines TRBV18 with TRBJ2-7; tentatively, D is TRBD1 (6 bases). Trimming cost V 0 bases and J 5 bases, with 14 bases left between them. This CDR3 comprises 15 residues. Germline CDR1 reads KGHSH; CDR2 reads LQKENI. The CDR3 is CASSPPRTAYHEQYF. The CDR3 DNA is TGTGCCAGCTCACCACCCCGGACAGCCTACCACGAGCAGTACTTC.

Comments on this clonotype: Germline and junction disagree at one end, which may indicate a read error. The genes are TRBV5-1 and TRBJ1-1; TRBD1 might be the D (5 bases). This CDR3 contains 15 residues. Germline values: CDR1 SGHRS, CDR2 YFSETQ. CDR3 nucleotide sequence: TGCACCAGCAGCTGGACACGGGCTAGAAACACTGAAGCTTTCTTT. Protein: CTSSWTRARNTEAFF.

This clonotype was seen more than once but under ten times. V and J are TRBV11-3 and TRBJ1-2, with TRBD1 as a possible D gene (6 bases). The length of the CDR3 is 16 residues. With 2 bases removed from V and 4 bases from J, the gap between germline ends came to 17 bases. Germline V gene data show CDR1 as SGHNT and CDR2 as YENEEA. For the CDR3, the DNA is TGTGCCAGCAGCTTACAAGGGGGGAGTCAGAGCTATGGCTACACCTTC. It yields the protein CASSLQGGSQSYGYTF.

The CDR3 spells CASSLSASTNEKLFF. CDR3 DNA sequence: TGTGCCAGCAGCTTATCGGCGTCAACTAATGAAAAACTGTTTTTT. This rearrangement joins TRBV7-9 to TRBJ1-4; the D is unclear. Per germline, CDR1 SEHNR and CDR2 FQNEAQ (reference sequence). The V gene lost 2 bases and the J gene lost 0 bases, with 7 bases spanning the gap. The CDR3 sequence is 15 residues long.

The genes are TRBV5-8 and TRBJ2-5; weak D call: TRBD2 (6 bases). CDR3 length: 15 residues. The V gene lost 5 bases and the J gene lost 1 base, with 15 bases spanning the gap. Germline CDR1 reads SGHTS; CDR2 reads YDEGEE. CDR3 in amino acids: CASRARSGGQETQYF. In nucleotides, the CDR3 is TGTGCCAGCAGGGCCCGTTCCGGGGGCCAAGAGACCCAGTACTTC.

This clonotype was counted a few times. The chain is built from TRBV11-1 and TRBJ2-7; a weak D match, TRBD1 (5 bases). V lost 4 bases and J 3 bases, leaving 10 bases between the germline ends. The CDR3 runs 13 residues. CDR1 and CDR2 from the germline V gene are SGHAT and FQDESV (reference sequence). CDR3 residues: CASSSRTIYEQYF. In DNA, the CDR3 is TGTGCCAGCAGCTCTAGGACAATCTACGAGCAGTACTTC.

The chain joins TRBV6-5 to TRBJ2-1; D gene uncertain. The CDR3 covers 13 residues. Germline assignment: CDR1 MNHEY and CDR2 SVGAGI. Trimming removed 2 bases at V and 4 bases at J, with 6 bases between. CDR3 in DNA: TGTGCCAGCAGTTACGGTCTGTACAATGAGCAGTTCTTC. Translating it yields CASSYGLYNEQFF.

The table lists this clonotype with a few counts. The chain is built from TRBV2 and TRBJ2-3; D is unclear. CDR1 and CDR2 (germline): SNHLY, FYNNEI. Trimming took 0 bases from V and 5 from J, leaving 15 bases between them. The CDR3 totals 16 residues. The CDR3 is CASSEAAVGSGDTQYF. Here the CDR3 DNA reads TGTGCCAGCAGTGAAGCGGCCGTTGGGTCCGGAGATACGCAGTATTTT.

The chain recombines TRBV11-1 with TRBJ1-2; D may be TRBD1 (5 bases). The CDR3 is 15 residues long. The germline V gene encodes CDR1 SGHAT and CDR2 FQDESV (reference sequence). V was clipped by 3 bases and J by 8 bases, with 19 bases between them. The CDR3 is CASSFGHAGLEGYTF. In nucleotides, the CDR3 is TGTGCCAGCAGCTTTGGACACGCGGGGCTGGAGGGCTACACCTTC. Complete variable domain (other parts from reference TRBV11-1 and TRBJ1-2): EAEVAQSPRYKITEKSQAVAFWCDPISGHATLYWYRQILGQGPELLVQFQDESVVDDSQLPKDRFSAERLKGVDSTLKIQPAELGDSAMYLCASSFGHAGLEGYTFGSGTRLTVV.

The gene calls are TRBV7-3 and TRBJ1-1; no reliable D call. V gave up 2 bases and J gave up 0 bases, with 13 bases separating them. The length of the CDR3 is 16 residues. Germline CDR1 SGHTA, CDR2 FQGTGA. The CDR3 is CASSLGGGALNTEAFF. The CDR3 nucleotides are TGTGCCAGCAGCTTAGGTGGCGGCGCCCTGAACACTGAAGCTTTCTTT. Full variable domain (outside the CDR3, taken from reference TRBV7-3 and TRBJ1-1): GAGVSQTPSNKVTEKGKYVELRCDPISGHTALYWYRQSLGQGPEFLIYFQGTGAADDSGLPNDRFFAVRPEGSVSTLKIQRTERGDSAVYLCASSLGGGALNTEAFFGQGTRLTVV.

The gene calls are TRBV20-1 and TRBJ2-1; possible D gene TRBD1, 6 bases. This CDR3 has 17 amino acids. V was clipped by 5 bases and J by 8 bases, with 28 bases between them. In germline, CDR1 is DFQATT, CDR2 SNEGSKA (reference sequence). The CDR3 coding sequence is TGCAGTGCTTCCCTGAGAGGGGGAAGGTTGACGGGCTATGAGCAGTTCTTC. Its translation: CSASLRGGRLTGYEQFF.

This chain's CDR3 is CATSRVEGDSEKLFF. The CDR3 DNA reads as TGTGCCACCAGCAGAGTGGAAGGAGACAGTGAAAAACTGTTTTTT. V gene TRBV15 combines with J gene TRBJ1-4; D is possibly TRBD1 (5 bases). CDR1 is LNHNV, CDR2 YYDKDF, per germline (reference sequence). Between the trimmed V and J ends, which lost 1 base and 7 bases, there was a span of 13 bases. The CDR3 extends over 15 amino acids.